The entry below describes one T cell receptor beta chain. No antigen is known for it. The data were taken from a study of post-analysis software for immune sequencing data. Study details: Progressive-relapsing, secondary progressive and relapsing-remitting multiple sclerosis were among the disease courses included. The study's findings and limits: The five TRBV segments detected at higher frequency in patients than in controls included TRBV5-6, TRBV5-1 and TRBV20-1.

Sequencing libraries made from TCR beta cDNA carried unique molecular identifiers. It was from roughly 1.1 to 9.2 million T cells that approximately 500,000 cDNA molecules came. TCRdb re-called the PCR reads with MiXCR, one entry per CDR3 protein. Of some 690,000 distinct CDR3 sequences in the sample, 25% to 30% were seen once. Trimming cost V 1 base and J 9 bases, with 16 bases left between them. CDR3 length equals 16 residues. Per germline, CDR1 LNHNV and CDR2 YYDKDF (reference sequence). This chain joins TRBV15 and TRBJ1-6, with D unclear. This clonotype was obtained from a girl aged 5-17 years with multiple sclerosis. Source material: blood. CDR3 nucleotide sequence: TGTGCCACCAGCAGAGTCGGCGGGGTTGCAGGTTCACCCCTCCACTTT. Its protein is CATSRVGGVAGSPLHF.